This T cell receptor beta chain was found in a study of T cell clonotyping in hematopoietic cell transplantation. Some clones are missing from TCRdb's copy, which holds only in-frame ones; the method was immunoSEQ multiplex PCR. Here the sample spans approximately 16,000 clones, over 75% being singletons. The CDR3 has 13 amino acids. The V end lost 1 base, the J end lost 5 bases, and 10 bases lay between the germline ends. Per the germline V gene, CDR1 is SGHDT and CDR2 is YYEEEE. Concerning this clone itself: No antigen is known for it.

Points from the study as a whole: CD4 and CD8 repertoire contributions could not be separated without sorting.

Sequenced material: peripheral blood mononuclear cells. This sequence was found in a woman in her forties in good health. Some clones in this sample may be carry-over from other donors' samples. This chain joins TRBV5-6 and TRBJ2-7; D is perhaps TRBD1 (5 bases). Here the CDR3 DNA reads TGTGCCAGCAGCTTGCGTCAGGGCCACGAGCAGTACTTC. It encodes CASSLRQGHEQYF.